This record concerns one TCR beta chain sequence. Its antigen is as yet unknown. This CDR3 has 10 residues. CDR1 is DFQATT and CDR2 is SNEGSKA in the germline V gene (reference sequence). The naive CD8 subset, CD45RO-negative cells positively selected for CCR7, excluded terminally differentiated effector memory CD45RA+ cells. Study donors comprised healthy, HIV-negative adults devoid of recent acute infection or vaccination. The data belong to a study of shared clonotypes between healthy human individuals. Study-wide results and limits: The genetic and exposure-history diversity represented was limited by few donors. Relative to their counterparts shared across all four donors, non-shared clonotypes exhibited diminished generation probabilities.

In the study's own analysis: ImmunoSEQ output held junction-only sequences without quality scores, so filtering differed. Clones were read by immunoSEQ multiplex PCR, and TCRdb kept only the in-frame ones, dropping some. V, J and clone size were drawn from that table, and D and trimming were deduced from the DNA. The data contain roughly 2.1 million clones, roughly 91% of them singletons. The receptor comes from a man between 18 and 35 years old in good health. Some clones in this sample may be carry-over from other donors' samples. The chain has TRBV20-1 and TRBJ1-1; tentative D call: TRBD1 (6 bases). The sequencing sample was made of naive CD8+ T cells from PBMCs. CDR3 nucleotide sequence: TGCAGCGCAGGGGCCAAAGAAGCTTTCTTT. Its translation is CSAGAKEAFF.